Detailed here is one T cell receptor beta chain. The antigen is unknown. The data belong to a study of a mutant IDH1 vaccine in newly diagnosed glioma. Germline trimming cut 8 bases from V and 4 bases from J; bases unmatched to any gene: 6. The CDR3 sequence is 13 residues long. Germline V CDR1 and CDR2: MDHEN, SYDVKM. The time point here: week 23, last vaccination. Doses comprised 300 ug of mutant IDH1 20-mer peptide each, plus topical imiquimod. Assay used: immunoSEQ multiplex PCR; TCRdb lists only in-frame clones, some missing. In the table there are approximately 60,000 clones, 70% to 90% of which are singletons.

V and J are TRBV28 and TRBJ2-5; 8 bases are a match to TRBD2. This TCR was sampled from a man aged 25 to 40 with glioma. The material was PBMCs, obtained from a glioma patient whose treatment included an IDH1 peptide vaccine. Here the CDR3 DNA reads TGTGCCAGCCGGGCGGGGGGCAGAGAGACCCAGTACTTC. Its protein is CASRAGGRETQYF.